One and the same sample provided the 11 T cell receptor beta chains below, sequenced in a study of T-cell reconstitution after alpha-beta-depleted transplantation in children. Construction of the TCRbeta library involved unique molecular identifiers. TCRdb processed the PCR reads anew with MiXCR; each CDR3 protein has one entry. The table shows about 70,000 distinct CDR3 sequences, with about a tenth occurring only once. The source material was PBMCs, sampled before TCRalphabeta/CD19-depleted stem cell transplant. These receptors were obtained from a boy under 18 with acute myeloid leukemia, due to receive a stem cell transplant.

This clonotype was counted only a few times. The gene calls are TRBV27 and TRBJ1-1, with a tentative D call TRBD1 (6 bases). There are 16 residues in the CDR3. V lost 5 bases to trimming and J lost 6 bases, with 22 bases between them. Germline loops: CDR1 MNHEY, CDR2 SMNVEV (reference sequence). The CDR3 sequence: CASSPRGPGGLAEAFF. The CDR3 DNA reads TGTGCCAGCAGTCCCCGGGGGCCGGGAGGTTTGGCTGAAGCTTTCTTT.

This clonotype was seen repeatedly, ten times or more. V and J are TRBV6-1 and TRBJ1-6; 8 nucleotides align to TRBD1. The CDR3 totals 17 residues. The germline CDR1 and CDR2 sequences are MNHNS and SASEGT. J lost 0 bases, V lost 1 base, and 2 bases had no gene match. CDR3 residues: CASSEGTGSSYNSPLHF. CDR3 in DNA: TGTGCCAGCAGTGAAGGGACAGGGAGCTCCTATAATTCACCCCTCCACTTT.

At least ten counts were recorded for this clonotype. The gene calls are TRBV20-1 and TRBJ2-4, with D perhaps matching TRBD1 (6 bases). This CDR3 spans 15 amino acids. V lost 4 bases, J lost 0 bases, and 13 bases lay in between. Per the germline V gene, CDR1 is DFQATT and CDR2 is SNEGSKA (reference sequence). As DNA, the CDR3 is TGCAGTGCTAACGAGGGGGATCTAGCCAAAAACATTCAGTACTTC. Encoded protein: CSANEGDLAKNIQYF.

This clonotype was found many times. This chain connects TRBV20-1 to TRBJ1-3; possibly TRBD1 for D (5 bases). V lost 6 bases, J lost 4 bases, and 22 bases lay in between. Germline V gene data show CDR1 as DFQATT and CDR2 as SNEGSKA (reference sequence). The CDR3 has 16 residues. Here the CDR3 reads CSAPPGTPNPGNTIYF. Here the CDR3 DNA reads TGCAGTGCCCCACCCGGGACGCCAAATCCCGGAAACACCATATATTTT.

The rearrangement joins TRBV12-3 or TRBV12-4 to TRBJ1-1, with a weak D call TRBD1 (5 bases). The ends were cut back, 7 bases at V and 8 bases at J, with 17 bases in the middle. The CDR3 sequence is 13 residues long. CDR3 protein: CASITGDRGEAFF. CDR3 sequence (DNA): TGTGCCAGCATCACTGGGGACCGGGGAGAAGCTTTCTTT.

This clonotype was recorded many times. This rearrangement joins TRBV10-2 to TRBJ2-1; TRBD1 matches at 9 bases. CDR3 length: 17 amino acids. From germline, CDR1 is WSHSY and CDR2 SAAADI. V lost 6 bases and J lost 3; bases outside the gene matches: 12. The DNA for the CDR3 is TGCGCCAGCAGCGGGACGGGACAGGGAACGTTCTACAATGAGCAGTTCTTC. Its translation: CASSGTGQGTFYNEQFF.

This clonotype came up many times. The CDR3 reads CASSDRTGGSYNEQFF. In DNA form, the CDR3 reads TGTGCCAGCAGTGACCGGACAGGGGGCTCCTACAATGAGCAGTTCTTC. This sequence joins TRBV6-4 and TRBJ2-1, with 10 positions matching TRBD1. The CDR3 has 16 amino acids. V shed 2 bases and J 0 bases; nucleotides not matched to a gene: 1. Looked up from germline, CDR1 is MRHNA and CDR2 is SNTAGT.

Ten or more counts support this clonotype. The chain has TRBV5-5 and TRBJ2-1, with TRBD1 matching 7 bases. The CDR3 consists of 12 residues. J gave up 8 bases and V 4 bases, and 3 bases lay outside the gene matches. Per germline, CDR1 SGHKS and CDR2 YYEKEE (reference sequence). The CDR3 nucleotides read TGTGCCAGCAGCCCAGACAGGGATGAGCAGTTCTTC. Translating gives CASSPDRDEQFF.

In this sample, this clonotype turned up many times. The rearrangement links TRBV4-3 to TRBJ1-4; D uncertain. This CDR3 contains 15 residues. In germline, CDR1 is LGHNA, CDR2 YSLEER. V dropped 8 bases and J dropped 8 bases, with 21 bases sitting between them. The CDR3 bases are TGCGCCAGCCGTGAAGGGCAGGCAGTGAACGAAAAACTGTTTTTT. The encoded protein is CASREGQAVNEKLFF.

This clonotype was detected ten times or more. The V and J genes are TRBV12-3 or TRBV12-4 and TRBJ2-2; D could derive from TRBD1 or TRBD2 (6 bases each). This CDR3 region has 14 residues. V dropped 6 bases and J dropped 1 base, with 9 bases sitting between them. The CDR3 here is CASRKGGNTGELFF. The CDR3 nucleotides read TGTGCCAGCAGGAAGGGGGGGAACACCGGGGAGCTGTTTTTT.

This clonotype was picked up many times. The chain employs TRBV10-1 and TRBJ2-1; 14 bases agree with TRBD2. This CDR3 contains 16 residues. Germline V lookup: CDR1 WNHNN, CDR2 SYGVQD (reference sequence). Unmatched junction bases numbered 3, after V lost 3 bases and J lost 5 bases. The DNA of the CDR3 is TGCGCCAGCAGTGAACAGACTAGCGGGGGGGACAATGAGCAGTTCTTC. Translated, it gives CASSEQTSGGDNEQFF.